Shown below are 24 T cell receptor beta chains from a single sample sequenced in a study of blood T cell repertoires in COVID-19. The table came from immunoSEQ multiplex PCR; TCRdb's copy has only in-frame clones and leaves some out. This table has some 40,000 clones, less than 70% appearing once. The specimen sequenced was peripheral blood. These receptors were collected from a man of 80 years or more with acute or convalescent COVID-19.

The CDR3 region is CASSPGLAPTYEQYF. The CDR3 coding sequence is TGTGCCAGCAGCCCCGGACTAGCCCCCACCTACGAGCAGTACTTC. The chain carries TRBV5-6 and TRBJ2-7, with 8 bases matching TRBD2. Germline V gives CDR1 SGHDT, CDR2 YYEEEE. The CDR3 length is 15 residues. V gave up 4 bases and J gave up 2 bases; unmatched junction bases: 8.

This clone rates as medium-sized. This chain joins TRBV27 and TRBJ2-7; D perhaps matches TRBD1 (6 bases). Trimming took 3 bases from V and 7 from J, leaving 19 bases between them. In germline, CDR1 is MNHEY, CDR2 SMNVEV (reference sequence). The CDR3 is 15 residues long. The CDR3 DNA reads as TGTGCCAGCAGTTTGGCCGGGACACCTGGATGGGAGCAGTACTTC. It translates to CASSLAGTPGWEQYF.

The gene calls are TRBV6-6 and TRBJ1-1, with 8 bases fitting TRBD1. V trimming: 5 bases; J trimming: 10 bases; junction bases outside the gene matches: 9. This CDR3 comprises 13 residues. CDR1 is MNHNY and CDR2 is SVGAGI in the germline V gene (reference sequence). CDR3 bases: TGTGCCAGCAGTCACCCACAGGGGGAGGGAGCTTTCTTT. It encodes CASSHPQGEGAFF.

The V call is TRBV5-1, the J call TRBJ1-1; 8 bases align to TRBD1. The CDR3 is 14 residues long. CDR1 and CDR2 from the germline V gene are SGHRS and YFSETQ. V shed 5 bases and J 3 bases; nucleotides not matched to a gene: 6. CDR3 in DNA: TGCGCCAGCAGTATCAGGGGGCGCGACACTGAAGCTTTCTTT. Amino acid sequence: CASSIRGRDTEAFF.

The chain has TRBV7-9 and TRBJ1-1; possibly TRBD1 for D (5 bases). V was clipped by 4 bases and J by 1 base, with 10 bases between them. Germline lookup yields CDR1 SEHNR and CDR2 FQNEAQ (reference sequence). The CDR3 is 14 residues long. The DNA of the CDR3 is TGTGCCAGCAGCTCCCAGACAGAGAACACTGAAGCTTTCTTT. Protein sequence: CASSSQTENTEAFF. Filled out from reference TRBV7-9 and TRBJ1-1, the complete variable domain reads DTGVSQNPRHKITKRGQNVTFRCDPISEHNRLYWYRQTLGQGPEFLTYFQNEAQLEKSRLLSDRFSAERPKGSFSTLEIQRTEQGDSAMYLCASSSQTENTEAFFGQGTRLTVV.

This rearrangement joins TRBV5-5 to TRBJ1-1; tentative D call: TRBD1 (5 bases). The CDR3 spans 15 residues. V was shortened by 0 bases and J by 1 base, with 10 bases between the two germline ends. Germline CDR1 is SGHKS and CDR2 is YYEKEE (reference sequence). CDR3 amino acids: CASSLVGGANTEAFF. The CDR3 DNA sequence: TGTGCCAGCAGCTTGGTCGGAGGGGCGAACACTGAAGCTTTCTTT.

The rearrangement uses TRBV7-2 and TRBJ2-7, with a weak D call TRBD2 (6 bases). This CDR3 contains 14 residues. V was clipped by 1 base and J by 2 bases, with 9 bases between them. The germline gives CDR1 SGHTA, CDR2 FQGNSA. Here the CDR3 reads CASSLGGDPYEQYF. CDR3 in DNA: TGTGCCAGCAGCTTAGGCGGGGACCCCTACGAGCAGTACTTC.

The gene calls are TRBV9 and TRBJ2-5, with 11 bases fitting TRBD2. V gave up 4 bases and J gave up 3 bases; unmatched junction bases: 5. Per the germline V gene, CDR1 is SGDLS and CDR2 is YYNGEE. The length of the CDR3 is 15 residues. Written as DNA, the CDR3 is TGTGCCAGCAGCTTAGCACTAGCGGGAGAAGAGACCCAGTACTTC. As protein: CASSLALAGEETQYF.

V is TRBV6-5 and J is TRBJ1-2, with a tentative D call TRBD1 (6 bases). The CDR3 extends over 13 amino acids. Germline CDR1 MNHEY, CDR2 SVGAGI. The germline V and J ends were trimmed by 5 bases and 8 bases, with 15 bases remaining between them. The CDR3 protein is CASSKLRGEGYTF. The CDR3, as DNA: TGTGCCAGCAGTAAACTCAGGGGCGAAGGCTACACCTTC.

The V and J genes are TRBV11-3 and TRBJ1-1; 8 nucleotides line up with TRBD1. With 7 bases clipped from V and 6 bases from J, the junction kept 7 bases outside the gene matches. Germline V gives CDR1 SGHNT, CDR2 YENEEA. The CDR3 contains 13 residues. The CDR3 here is CASTSDRVPEAFF. CDR3 nucleotides: TGTGCCAGCACCTCGGACAGGGTCCCTGAAGCTTTCTTT. Combining the CDR3 with reference TRBV11-3 and TRBJ1-1 gives the whole variable domain EAGVVQSPRYKIIEKKQPVAFWCNPISGHNTLYWYLQNLGQGPELLIRYENEEAVDDSQLPKDRFSAERLKGVDSTLKIQPAELGDSAVYLCASTSDRVPEAFFGQGTRLTVV.

The chain employs TRBV7-3 and TRBJ1-1; 10 bases fit TRBD1. Germline V gene sequence: CDR1 SGHTA, CDR2 FQGTGA. V gave up 0 bases and J gave up 7 bases; unmatched junction bases: 2. The CDR3 sequence is 14 residues long. In DNA form, the CDR3 reads TGTGCCAGCAGCTTAACGGGGACAGGGGATGAAGCTTTCTTT. Residues: CASSLTGTGDEAFF.

The chain uses TRBV10-3 and TRBJ1-2; D is perhaps TRBD1 (6 bases). The germline CDR1 and CDR2 sequences are ENHRY and SYGVKD. The CDR3 runs 12 residues. The V and J ends lost 4 bases and 6 bases respectively, with 9 bases between them. The CDR3 nucleotides are TGTGCCATCAGTGGTACAGGGAATGGCTACACCTTC. Protein: CAISGTGNGYTF.

The rearrangement uses TRBV12-3 or TRBV12-4 and TRBJ1-5, with TRBD1 matching 9 bases. The ends lost 5 bases at V and 7 bases at J; junction bases unmatched: 3. The CDR3 length is 13 residues. The CDR3, as DNA: TGTGCCAGCAGTCGACAGGGGGGCCAGCCCCAGCATTTT. It yields the protein CASSRQGGQPQHF.

CDR3 amino acids: CASSHGTGETNYNEQFF. The CDR3 nucleotides are TGTGCCAGCAGTCACGGGACAGGTGAGACGAACTACAATGAGCAGTTCTTC. The rearrangement joins TRBV6-6 to TRBJ2-1, with 8 positions matching TRBD1. Germline-derived CDR1 and CDR2 are MNHNY and SVGAGI (reference sequence). Unmatched junction bases numbered 12, after V lost 5 bases and J lost 3 bases. The CDR3 totals 17 residues.

V usage is TRBV30 and J usage is TRBJ2-7, with a weak D call TRBD1 (6 bases). The germline V gene has CDR1 GTSNPN and CDR2 SVGIG (reference sequence). This CDR3 has 12 amino acids. The V end was cut by 5 bases, the J end by 0 bases, with 8 bases between. In nucleotides, the CDR3 is TGTGCCTGGGGGACATCCTCCTACGAGCAGTACTTC. Amino acids: CAWGTSSYEQYF.

This clone appeared a few times. The chain joins TRBV29-1 to TRBJ2-5, with 8 bases matching TRBD1. J was trimmed by 5 bases and V by 6 bases; bases with no gene match: 8. CDR1 SQVTM and CDR2 ANQGSEA come from the germline V gene. The CDR3 covers 13 residues. CDR3 protein: CSVGTGAGETQYF. The CDR3 region has the DNA TGCAGCGTGGGGACAGGCGCGGGGGAGACCCAGTACTTC.

This clone is judged medium-sized (0.01 to 0.1%). This chain uses TRBV4-1 with TRBJ1-1, with unresolved D. V was pared by 0 bases and J by 4 bases, with 6 bases between. The CDR3 spans 13 residues. Germline assignment: CDR1 MGHRA and CDR2 YSYEKL. The CDR3 bases are TGCGCCAGCAGCCAAGATCACAGCACTGAAGCTTTCTTT. Amino acids: CASSQDHSTEAFF.

The chain couples TRBV7-8 to TRBJ2-7, with D tentatively TRBD1 (5 bases). This CDR3 has 14 residues. Germline lookup yields CDR1 SGHVS and CDR2 FQNEAQ. Trimming stripped 1 base from V and 2 bases from J, with 9 bases between. The chain's CDR3 is CASSLGRQTYEQYF. The CDR3 DNA is TGTGCCAGCAGCTTAGGTCGACAGACCTACGAGCAGTACTTC.

J is TRBJ2-2 and V is TRBV4-1; 14 bases match TRBD2. The J segment lost 5 bases and the V segment lost 5 bases, leaving 7 bases of the junction unmatched. The CDR3 consists of 17 residues. Germline lookup yields CDR1 MGHRA and CDR2 YSYEKL. The CDR3 DNA reads as TGCGCCAGCAGCGAAGCGGGACTAGCGGGAGAGACCGGGGAGCTGTTTTTT. It is translated as CASSEAGLAGETGELFF.

This chain links TRBV6-5 with TRBJ1-1, with 7 bases aligning to TRBD1. The germline CDR1 and CDR2 sequences are MNHEY and SVGAGI. The J segment lost 3 bases and the V segment lost 5 bases, leaving 3 bases of the junction unmatched. CDR3 length: 13 residues. The DNA for the CDR3 is TGTGCCAGCAGTCGGGACAGTGACACTGAAGCTTTCTTT. Its protein product is CASSRDSDTEAFF.

The chain combines TRBV30 with TRBJ2-7; TRBD2 matches at 9 bases. Losses at the gene ends were 0 bases for V and 3 bases for J; bases not matched to a gene: 6. Germline CDR1 is GTSNPN and CDR2 is SVGIG (reference sequence). This CDR3 has 15 amino acids. The DNA of the CDR3 is TGTGCCTGGAGTGTCAGCGGGAGGCATTTCTACGAGCAGTACTTC. This encodes CAWSVSGRHFYEQYF. The full variable domain, its missing parts supplied by reference TRBV30 and TRBJ2-7, is SQTIHQWPATLVQPVGSPLSLECTVEGTSNPNLYWYRQAAGRGLQLLFYSVGIGQISSEVPQNLSASRPQDRQFILSSKKLLLSDSGFYLCAWSVSGRHFYEQYFGPGTRLTVT.

The chain has TRBV18 and TRBJ2-7; the match to TRBD2 covers 7 bases. With 0 bases clipped from V and 2 bases from J, the junction kept 1 base outside the gene matches. From germline, CDR1 is KGHSH and CDR2 LQKENI. The CDR3 consists of 14 residues. This chain's CDR3 is CASSPPAGAYEQYF. Written as DNA, the CDR3 is TGTGCCAGCTCACCACCGGCGGGGGCCTACGAGCAGTACTTC.

This clone was seen a handful of times. The genes are TRBV18 and TRBJ2-1; 10 bases agree with TRBD2. V lost 2 bases, J lost 0 bases, and 4 bases stayed unmatched. Germline loops: CDR1 KGHSH, CDR2 LQKENI. CDR3 size: 17 residues. This chain's CDR3 is CASSPGLAESSYNEQFF. Here the CDR3 DNA reads TGTGCCAGCTCACCAGGACTAGCGGAGTCCTCCTACAATGAGCAGTTCTTC.

This clone was observed a handful of times. CDR3 loop: CASRPYSENTGELFF. The DNA for the CDR3 is TGTGCCAGCAGACCCTATAGCGAAAACACCGGGGAGCTGTTTTTT. This sequence joins TRBV27 and TRBJ2-2; D may be TRBD2 (5 bases). V lost 6 bases and J lost 2, with 13 bases in between. The CDR3 covers 15 residues. Germline V CDR1 and CDR2: MNHEY, SMNVEV (reference sequence).